One and the same sample provided the 20 T cell receptor beta chains below, sequenced in a study of blood T cell repertoires in COVID-19. Assay used: immunoSEQ multiplex PCR; TCRdb lists only in-frame clones, some missing. The table lists a few hundred thousand clones, about 85% of them singletons. Sequencing input: peripheral blood. These receptors were taken from a human donor with COVID-19, enrolled during active disease. The donor label of this sample is uncertain.

The chain combines TRBV7-9 with TRBJ1-1, with D tentatively TRBD1 (5 bases). V dropped 3 bases and J dropped 1 base, with 12 bases sitting between them. Germline loops: CDR1 SEHNR, CDR2 FQNEAQ (reference sequence). There are 15 residues in the CDR3. The CDR3 here is CASSFLDSPNTEAFF. CDR3 DNA: TGTGCCAGCAGCTTTCTTGACAGCCCGAACACTGAAGCTTTCTTT.

The chain joins TRBV28 to TRBJ1-5; maybe TRBD1 (5 bases). The CDR3 runs to 14 residues. Trimming stripped 8 bases from V and 6 bases from J, with 17 bases between. Per the germline V gene, CDR1 is MDHEN and CDR2 is SYDVKM. This CDR3 is CASHFGGRGQPQHF. CDR3 coding DNA: TGTGCCAGCCACTTCGGAGGGAGGGGTCAGCCCCAGCATTTT.

The chain carries TRBV15 and TRBJ1-4; a possible D gene is TRBD1 (6 bases). CDR1 LNHNV and CDR2 YYDKDF come from the germline V gene (reference sequence). This CDR3 has 17 residues. V was trimmed by 0 bases and J by 6 bases, leaving 17 bases between them. The chain's CDR3 is CATSRDRGGSVYEKLFF. For the CDR3, the DNA is TGTGCCACCAGCAGAGATAGAGGGGGTTCGGTCTATGAAAAACTGTTTTTT.

V and J are TRBV7-2 and TRBJ2-3; no clear D. The germline V and J ends were trimmed by 0 bases and 0 bases, with 4 bases remaining between them. The CDR3 has 14 residues. Germline V gene sequence: CDR1 SGHTA, CDR2 FQGNSA. The chain's CDR3 is CASSLASSTDTQYF. The DNA for the CDR3 is TGTGCCAGCAGCTTAGCGTCTAGCACAGATACGCAGTATTTT.

This chain connects TRBV30 to TRBJ1-2; D unclear. V lost 5 bases and J lost 2, with 9 bases in between. The length of the CDR3 is 12 residues. Germline lookup yields CDR1 GTSNPN and CDR2 SVGIG (reference sequence). The CDR3 DNA reads TGTGCCTGGTCCAACAGCAACTATGGCTACACCTTC. It translates to CAWSNSNYGYTF.

This chain uses TRBV28 with TRBJ1-5; 10 nucleotides align to TRBD1. V lost 8 bases to trimming and J lost 5 bases; unmatched junction nucleotides: 9. Germline CDR1 reads MDHEN; CDR2 reads SYDVKM. The length of the CDR3 is 15 residues. Here the CDR3 DNA reads TGTGCCAGCCTTCCGGGACAGGGGTTGCATCAGCCCCAGCATTTT. Protein: CASLPGQGLHQPQHF. Supplemented by reference TRBV28 and TRBJ1-5, the full variable domain reads DVKVTQSSRYLVKRTGEKVFLECVQDMDHENMFWYRQDPGLGLRLIYFSYDVKMKEKGDIPEGYSVSREKKERFSLILESASTNQTSMYLCASLPGQGLHQPQHFGDGTRLSIL.

About this clone itself: Other DNA sequences from this sample encode an identical CDR3 as well. The chain employs TRBV19 and TRBJ1-5, with D tentatively TRBD1 (5 bases). Germline values: CDR1 LNHDA, CDR2 SQIVND (reference sequence). The CDR3 runs 15 residues. V was pared by 3 bases and J by 0 bases, with 9 bases between. The CDR3 sequence: CASSISGGSNQPQHF. The CDR3, as DNA: TGTGCCAGTAGTATTTCGGGGGGTAGCAATCAGCCCCAGCATTTT. Using reference TRBV19 and TRBJ1-5 for the parts outside the CDR3, the full variable domain is DGGITQSPKYLFRKEGQNVTLSCEQNLNHDAMYWYRQDPGQGLRLIYYSQIVNDFQKGDIAEGYSVSREKKESFPLTVTSAQKNPTAFYLCASSISGGSNQPQHFGDGTRLSIL.

This rearrangement joins TRBV25-1 to TRBJ2-1; 8 bases match TRBD2. From germline, CDR1 is MGHDK and CDR2 SYGVNS. V was pared by 2 bases and J by 9 bases, with 12 bases of the junction left unmatched. The CDR3 sequence is 16 residues long. As DNA, the CDR3 is TGTGCCAGCAGTGAAACCTCCGCGGGAGGTAGGGGTGAGCAGTTCTTC. Translating gives CASSETSAGGRGEQFF.

The chain has TRBV5-1 and TRBJ1-1; no clear D gene. CDR1 SGHRS and CDR2 YFSETQ come from the germline V gene. The CDR3 totals 15 residues. The V end was cut by 2 bases, the J end by 8 bases, with 19 bases between. The CDR3, as DNA: TGCGCCAGCAGCTTCGATGTAGCGTCACAGACGGAAGCTTTCTTT. Its translation: CASSFDVASQTEAFF.

This clone was detected a few times. The V call is TRBV5-4, the J call TRBJ2-7, with D possibly matching TRBD1 (5 bases). The CDR3 spans 12 residues. The germline V and J ends were trimmed by 2 bases and 6 bases, with 9 bases remaining between them. Germline-derived CDR1 and CDR2 are SGHNT and YYREEE (reference sequence). CDR3 loop: CASSFSGSEQYF. The CDR3, as DNA: TGTGCCAGCAGCTTCTCAGGGTCCGAGCAGTACTTC.

The genes are TRBV7-3 and TRBJ2-3, with a weak D call TRBD2 (5 bases). V was clipped by 1 base and J by 4 bases, with 9 bases between them. The germline V gene encodes CDR1 SGHTA and CDR2 FQGTGA. The CDR3 is 14 amino acids. The CDR3 sequence is CASSLRASPDTQYF. In DNA, the CDR3 is TGTGCCAGCAGCTTAAGGGCTAGCCCAGATACGCAGTATTTT.

V and J are TRBV28 and TRBJ1-2, with TRBD1 matching over 8 bases. J gave up 8 bases and V 3 bases, and 11 bases lay outside the gene matches. This CDR3 is built from 15 residues. The V gene's germline CDR1 is MDHEN and CDR2 SYDVKM. The DNA for the CDR3 is TGTGCCAGCAGTTTCCAGGGGGCGCATCGGATGGGCTACACCTTC. Its translation is CASSFQGAHRMGYTF.

The J gene is TRBJ1-5, the V gene TRBV30; the D is unclear. This CDR3 is built from 13 residues. The V gene lost 3 bases and the J gene lost 0 bases, with 6 bases spanning the gap. Germline V gene lookup returns CDR1 GTSNPN and CDR2 SVGIG (reference sequence). CDR3 nucleotide sequence: TGTGCCTGGAGATGGAGTAGCAATCAGCCCCAGCATTTT. Its translation: CAWRWSSNQPQHF.

This clone has a single count. This chain joins TRBV6-1 and TRBJ2-7, with a weak D call TRBD1 (5 bases). Germline V gives CDR1 MNHNS, CDR2 SASEGT. Trimming pared 2 bases from V and 3 bases from J, leaving 11 bases between. The CDR3 is 14 amino acids. CDR3 sequence reads: CASSENEGDYEQYF. The CDR3, as DNA: TGTGCCAGCAGTGAAAATGAAGGGGACTACGAGCAGTACTTC.

As DNA, the CDR3 is TGCAGCGTTGAATACGCGTTCAGGGGTATGCAGTATTTT. Protein: CSVEYAFRGMQYF. The J gene is TRBJ2-3, the V gene TRBV29-1; tentative D call: TRBD1 (6 bases). Germline assignment: CDR1 SQVTM and CDR2 ANQGSEA. This CDR3 comprises 13 residues. Trimming pared 2 bases from V and 11 bases from J, leaving 17 bases between.

V gene TRBV30 combines with J gene TRBJ2-5; 11 positions agree with TRBD1. After removal of 5 bases from V and 5 bases from J, the junction contained 1 base not matched to a gene. Germline assignment: CDR1 GTSNPN and CDR2 SVGIG (reference sequence). CDR3 length: 12 amino acids. CDR3 sequence reads: CAWGQGAETQYF. The CDR3 DNA reads as TGTGCCTGGGGACAGGGGGCCGAGACCCAGTACTTC.

The chain links TRBV24-1 to TRBJ1-1; D unclear. Looked up from germline, CDR1 is KGHDR and CDR2 is SFDVKD. V was pared by 8 bases and J by 4 bases, with 7 bases between. The CDR3 has 11 residues. The CDR3 here is CATTPGTEAFF. The DNA for the CDR3 is TGTGCCACCACCCCAGGCACTGAAGCTTTCTTT.

The chain carries TRBV28 and TRBJ1-5; 8 positions match TRBD1. This CDR3 comprises 15 residues. The trim removed 3 bases at V and 3 bases at J, leaving 4 bases unmatched. Per the germline V gene, CDR1 is MDHEN and CDR2 is SYDVKM. CDR3 residues: CASSFRGRINQPQHF. The CDR3 DNA reads TGTGCCAGCAGTTTCAGGGGGCGGATCAATCAGCCCCAGCATTTT.

The V and J genes are TRBV24-1 and TRBJ2-7; TRBD1 is a possible D gene (5 bases). V was clipped by 3 bases and J by 2 bases, with 10 bases between them. CDR1 KGHDR and CDR2 SFDVKD come from the germline V gene. The CDR3 is made up of 14 amino acids. The DNA for the CDR3 is TGTGCCACCAGTGATCCCTCCAGGGCCTACGAGCAGTACTTC. Protein: CATSDPSRAYEQYF.

The chain employs TRBV6-2 or TRBV6-3 and TRBJ1-5, with D perhaps TRBD1 (5 bases). Trimming removed 6 bases from V and 3 bases from J, with 18 bases in between. Germline values: CDR1 MNHEY, CDR2 SVGEGT. The CDR3 spans 16 residues. CDR3 DNA: TGTGCCAGCAGCCACGGGACTTGGGGTTCCAATCAGCCCCAGCATTTT. Amino acid sequence: CASSHGTWGSNQPQHF.